Listed below are T cell receptor beta chains from one sample, sequenced in a study of vaccination and CD4 T cells after COVID-19. No antigens are known for them. MiXCR, applied by TCRdb to the PCR reads, yields one record per CDR3 protein. The repertoire holds some 10,000 distinct CDR3 sequences, with under 60% as singletons. Material for sequencing was CD4+ T cells from blood, cultured in vitro. The origin of the receptors is a human donor who had recovered from COVID-19. Both conserved end residues are trimmed from each CDR3. Fields, in order: J gene, V gene, CDR3 protein.

>TRBJ1-5|TRBV2
ASSERYNQPQH
>TRBJ1-2|TRBV6-5
ASSYLPSGDRLNYGYT
>TRBJ2-6|TRBV2
ASGGRSGANVLT
>TRBJ1-5|TRBV6-1
ASDPGGFYSNQPQH
>TRBJ1-2|TRBV10-3
AISGQLQDYGYT
>TRBJ1-2|TRBV2
ASRAGTGSGYT
>TRBJ2-3|TRBV20-1
SAMSGENWRGGLDTQY
>TRBJ1-5|TRBV19
ASSMRGTGYDQPQH
>TRBJ2-1|TRBV19
ASSLTFTYNEQF
>TRBJ1-2|TRBV7-9
ASSQGGWQTLYGYT
>TRBJ2-7|TRBV12-3/TRBV12-4
ASRPQFRNSQY
>TRBJ1-2|TRBV20-1
SASRDAYGYT
>TRBJ2-2|TRBV4-1
ASSQFGFGELF
>TRBJ1-1|TRBV6-2/TRBV6-3
ASSYSIGAF
>TRBJ1-2|TRBV5-1
ASSHLGGLSTGETNYGYT
>TRBJ1-1|TRBV29-1
SVESMSTGYGTEAF
>TRBJ1-5|TRBV27
ASSPWTDYYGSNQPQH
>TRBJ1-5|TRBV20-1
SARGGVSNQPQH
>TRBJ2-5|TRBV20-1
SATGQSATRETQY
>TRBJ1-1|TRBV7-9
ASSLSQWGAF
>TRBJ2-7|TRBV6-1
ASSRGGDNYEQY
>TRBJ2-3|TRBV30
AGAGGLTDTQY